Sequencing of this TCR beta chain was carried out in a study of identical twins. A few counts support this clonotype. The antigen is unknown. TCRdb passed the 5' RACE reads through MiXCR, listing each CDR3 protein once. The sample holds 310,000 or so distinct CDR3 sequences, roughly 10% seen once. Study-wide results and caveats: Out-of-frame alpha sequences common to twins exhibited a surplus of low generation probability.

Germline lookup yields CDR1 SEHNR and CDR2 FQNEAQ (reference sequence). V lost 4 bases and J lost 1, with 16 bases in between. CDR3 length: 17 amino acids. The sample also formed part of further work on yellow fever vaccine responses in identical twins.

The receptor's source is a young woman in good health. Sequenced input: CD8+ T cells sorted from blood. This chain uses TRBV7-9 with TRBJ2-2; a weak D match, TRBD2 (6 bases). The CDR3 region is CASSSTSPGLNTGELFF. The DNA for the CDR3 is TGTGCCAGCAGCTCAACGAGTCCGGGACTGAACACCGGGGAGCTGTTTTTT.